The source of this T cell receptor (beta chain) is a study of cytomegalovirus exposure and HLA in healthy donors. This clone was seen a few times. Primers included in the PCR were 60 Vbeta and 13 Jbeta primers. Clones were read by immunoSEQ multiplex PCR, and TCRdb kept only the in-frame ones, dropping some. Here the sample spans over 100,000 clones, around a tenth being singletons. Sequenced input: PBMCs. The sequence came from a middle-aged man in good health and CMV-seropositive.

CDR3 in amino acids: CASSQTSGSFPDEQYF. The CDR3 DNA reads as TGTGCCAGCAGCCAAACTAGCGGGAGTTTCCCTGACGAGCAGTACTTC. This chain connects TRBV4-2 to TRBJ2-7; TRBD2 matches 11 bases. The CDR3 contains 16 residues. The germline gives CDR1 LGHNA, CDR2 YNFKEQ. The J segment lost 5 bases and the V segment lost 2 bases, leaving 8 bases of the junction unmatched.